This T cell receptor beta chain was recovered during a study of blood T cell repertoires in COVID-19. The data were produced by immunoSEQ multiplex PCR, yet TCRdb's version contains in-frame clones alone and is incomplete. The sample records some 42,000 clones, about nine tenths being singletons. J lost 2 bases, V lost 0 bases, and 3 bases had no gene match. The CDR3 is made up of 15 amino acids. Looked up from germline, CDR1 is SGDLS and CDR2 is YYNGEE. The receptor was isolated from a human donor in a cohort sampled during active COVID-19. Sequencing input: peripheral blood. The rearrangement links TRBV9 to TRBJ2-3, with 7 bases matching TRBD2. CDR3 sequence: CASSVVGGTTDTQYF. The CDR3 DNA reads TGTGCCAGCAGCGTAGTGGGGGGGACCACAGATACGCAGTATTTT.